The 26 T cell receptor beta chains given below trace back to one sample, sequenced in a study of OX40 agonist ivuxolimab in advanced cancers. Measured with immunoSEQ multiplex PCR; TCRdb has only the in-frame clones, and not every one. The table lists roughly 80,000 clones, roughly 85% of them singletons, with around 2% in the top ten. This specimen consisted of CD4+ or CD8+ T cells sorted from blood, obtained in a trial of the OX40 agonist ivuxolimab. These receptors came from an adult with an advanced solid tumor such as melanoma, head and neck, liver or kidney cancer.

The chain has TRBV27 and TRBJ1-1; possible D gene TRBD1, 5 bases. V lost 8 bases and J 7 bases, leaving 20 bases between the germline ends. CDR1 MNHEY and CDR2 SMNVEV come from the germline V gene (reference sequence). This CDR3 has 14 residues. The CDR3 spells CASGVLGPELEAFF. CDR3 sequence (DNA): TGTGCCAGCGGTGTTTTGGGGCCCGAGCTTGAAGCTTTCTTT.

This clone has only one observation. This rearrangement joins TRBV7-3 to TRBJ1-4; possible D gene TRBD1, 6 bases. Deletions cut 5 bases from V and 6 bases from J, with 13 bases between. Germline-derived CDR1 and CDR2 are SGHTA and FQGTGA. This CDR3 is 14 amino acids long. DNA of the CDR3: TGTGCCAGCAGCCTAGGGGGGCCCGATGAAAAACTGTTTTTT. Its protein is CASSLGGPDEKLFF.

This chain links TRBV25-1 with TRBJ2-3; TRBD2 aligns across 9 bases. V shed 7 bases and J 2 bases; nucleotides not matched to a gene: 7. Germline V gives CDR1 MGHDK, CDR2 SYGVNS. CDR3 length: 15 amino acids. This CDR3 is CASNPSGEFTDTQYF. The CDR3 coding sequence is TGTGCCAGCAACCCTAGCGGGGAGTTCACAGATACGCAGTATTTT.

The chain is built from TRBV28 and TRBJ2-3; D not resolved. From germline, CDR1 is MDHEN and CDR2 SYDVKM. V lost 1 base and J 14 bases, leaving 16 bases between the germline ends. The CDR3 has 13 amino acids. The DNA for the CDR3 is TGTGCCAGCAGTTTATTACAGTCCCCCATCGGGTATTTT. It is translated as CASSLLQSPIGYF.

CDR3 in amino acids: CASTSAGGGSYEQYF. The CDR3 coding sequence is TGTGCCAGCACTTCCGCGGGGGGCGGCTCCTACGAGCAGTACTTC. V is TRBV28 and J is TRBJ2-7, with 8 bases fitting TRBD2. V was pared by 7 bases and J by 0 bases, with 8 bases of the junction left unmatched. This CDR3 contains 15 residues. CDR1 and CDR2 from the germline V gene are MDHEN and SYDVKM.

The chain combines TRBV7-3 with TRBJ2-6; D not resolved. Germline V CDR1 and CDR2: SGHTA, FQGTGA. Trimming cost V 2 bases and J 0 bases, with 8 bases left between them. This CDR3 is 16 amino acids long. CDR3 bases: TGTGCCAGCAGCTTACTTTGGGGCTCTGGGGCCAACGTCCTGACTTTC. This translates into CASSLLWGSGANVLTF.

This chain links TRBV5-1 with TRBJ1-1; a weak D match, TRBD1 (6 bases). V lost 2 bases to trimming and J lost 4 bases, with 15 bases between them. The CDR3 is 15 residues long. The V gene's germline CDR1 is SGHRS and CDR2 YFSETQ. The CDR3 coding sequence is TGCGCCAGCAGCTTAGGTTCTGGGGGCGGCACTGAAGCTTTCTTT. Its protein product is CASSLGSGGGTEAFF.

The rearrangement links TRBV18 to TRBJ1-1; TRBD1 agrees at 12 bases. This CDR3 is built from 14 residues. Per the germline V gene, CDR1 is KGHSH and CDR2 is LQKENI. V shed 3 bases, J shed 6 bases, and the junction held 2 bases outside the gene matches. The CDR3 sequence is CASSPGQGAAEAFF. The CDR3 DNA sequence: TGTGCCAGCTCACCGGGACAGGGGGCCGCTGAAGCTTTCTTT. Filled out from reference TRBV18 and TRBJ1-1, the complete variable domain reads NAGVMQNPRHLVRRRGQEARLRCSPMKGHSHVYWYRQLPEEGLKFMVYLQKENIIDESGMPKERFSAEFPKEGPSILRIQQVVRGDSAAYFCASSPGQGAAEAFFGQGTRLTVV.

The chain links TRBV7-9 to TRBJ2-3; the D is unclear. The CDR3 runs 13 residues. Germline values: CDR1 SEHNR, CDR2 FQNEAQ (reference sequence). The V end was cut by 5 bases, the J end by 12 bases, with 18 bases between. CDR3 nucleotides: TGTGCCAGCAGCCCCGGTTTATATCAGGACCAGTATTTT. This gives the protein CASSPGLYQDQYF.

The chain uses TRBV9 and TRBJ2-5; no firm D call. The CDR3 is 16 residues long. V was cut by 0 bases and J by 5 bases, with 17 bases left in between. Germline CDR1 reads SGDLS; CDR2 reads YYNGEE. The CDR3 loop reads CASSVGSDPMWETQYF. The DNA for the CDR3 is TGTGCCAGCAGCGTAGGTTCGGACCCCATGTGGGAGACCCAGTACTTC. The complete variable domain, with remaining parts taken from reference TRBV9 and TRBJ2-5, reads DSGVTQTPKHLITATGQRVTLRCSPRSGDLSVYWYQQSLDQGLQFLIQYYNGEERAKGNILERFSAQQFPDLHSELNLSSLELGDSALYFCASSVGSDPMWETQYFGPGTRLLVL.

A note on this clone: Additional DNA sequences in this sample encode the identical CDR3. The V gene is TRBV11-2, the J gene TRBJ1-2; D gene uncertain. CDR3 length: 12 residues. Germline-derived CDR1 and CDR2 are SGHAT and FQNNGV. Trimming cost V 2 bases and J 5 bases, with 6 bases left between them. CDR3 in amino acids: CASSLNSYGYTF. The CDR3 DNA follows: TGTGCCAGCAGCTTAAATAGTTATGGCTACACCTTC.

The rearrangement joins TRBV19 to TRBJ1-5; D remains ambiguous. This CDR3 is 14 amino acids long. The germline V gene encodes CDR1 LNHDA and CDR2 SQIVND (reference sequence). The V gene lost 9 bases and the J gene lost 5 bases, with 17 bases spanning the gap. The CDR3 DNA reads as TGTGCCAGGAAGGGCAAGATGAGGGATCAGCCCCAGCATTTT. Its translation: CARKGKMRDQPQHF.

V is TRBV9 and J is TRBJ1-4, with TRBD1 identical over 10 bases. This CDR3 comprises 14 residues. CDR1 and CDR2 from the germline V gene are SGDLS and YYNGEE. The junction had 3 bases not matched to a gene; V was cut back by 3 bases and J by 7 bases. CDR3 region: CASSARDRGEKLFF. In DNA form, the CDR3 reads TGTGCCAGCAGCGCCCGGGACAGGGGTGAAAAACTGTTTTTT.

J is TRBJ2-7 and V is TRBV11-2; TRBD1 matches 8 bases. V gave up 5 bases and J gave up 0 bases; unmatched junction bases: 12. This CDR3 is built from 17 residues. Germline V gene data show CDR1 as SGHAT and CDR2 as FQNNGV. CDR3 sequence: CASSRGTGHKSSYEQYF. The CDR3 nucleotides are TGTGCCAGCAGCCGTGGGACAGGTCACAAAAGCTCCTACGAGCAGTACTTC.

V usage is TRBV4-2 and J usage is TRBJ2-5, with 8 nucleotides matching TRBD2. Germline V CDR1 and CDR2: LGHNA, YNFKEQ. The V gene end was trimmed by 5 bases and the J gene end by 0 bases; junction bases not matched to a gene: 11. The CDR3 has 17 residues. CDR3 sequence reads: CASSKGGGSGDQETQYF. The CDR3 bases are TGTGCCAGCAGCAAGGGGGGAGGTAGCGGGGACCAAGAGACCCAGTACTTC.

This clone has more than one count but fewer than ten. This rearrangement joins TRBV2 to TRBJ2-1; 7 nucleotides match TRBD2. J was trimmed by 10 bases and V by 7 bases; bases with no gene match: 7. The CDR3 is 12 residues long. Per the germline V gene, CDR1 is SNHLY and CDR2 is FYNNEI. The CDR3 is CASNRLALEQFF. The CDR3 bases are TGTGCCAGCAATCGACTAGCATTGGAGCAGTTCTTC.

Only one count was recorded for this clone. Here the CDR3 reads CASSSSRTGNSPLHF. Written as DNA, the CDR3 is TGTGCCAGTAGCTCTTCCCGGACAGGGAATTCACCCCTCCACTTT. J is TRBJ1-6 and V is TRBV19, with 8 bases fitting TRBD1. The junction had 8 bases not matched to a gene; V was cut back by 6 bases and J by 7 bases. From germline, CDR1 is LNHDA and CDR2 SQIVND (reference sequence). The length of the CDR3 is 15 residues.

The chain is built from TRBV28 and TRBJ1-5; D ambiguous. CDR1 is MDHEN, CDR2 SYDVKM, per germline. The CDR3 sequence is 15 residues long. Trimming took 5 bases from V and 3 from J, leaving 14 bases between them. CDR3 sequence (DNA): TGTGCCAGCAGTCGGGGAGACATTACCAATCAGCCCCAGCATTTT. It specifies CASSRGDITNQPQHF.

The chain links TRBV4-3 to TRBJ2-7; 7 nucleotides line up with TRBD2. The V gene's germline CDR1 is LGHNA and CDR2 YSLEER. J was trimmed by 0 bases and V by 3 bases; bases with no gene match: 5. This CDR3 has 15 residues. The CDR3, as DNA: TGCGCCAGCAGCCAGGGAACTAGCGACTCCTACGAGCAGTACTTC. As protein: CASSQGTSDSYEQYF.

Only a few counts were recorded for this clone. The chain couples TRBV6-7 to TRBJ2-3; TRBD2 might be the D (6 bases). TRBV6-7 carries the ORF label, with uncertain function. This CDR3 has 15 residues. V was clipped by 7 bases and J by 4 bases, with 18 bases between them. CDR3 DNA: TGTGCCAGCACCCCAGGGTGGGGGGTAGCAGATACGCAGTATTTT. Amino acid sequence: CASTPGWGVADTQYF.

The rearrangement links TRBV27 to TRBJ2-1; the D gene is possibly TRBD1 (6 bases). V shed 6 bases and J shed 4 bases, with 16 bases lying between them. CDR1 is MNHEY, CDR2 SMNVEV, per germline (reference sequence). The CDR3 runs to 15 residues. The CDR3, as DNA: TGTGCCAGCAGAACACAGGGCGGGCGATACAATGAGCAGTTCTTC. As protein: CASRTQGGRYNEQFF.

V and J are TRBV4-2 and TRBJ1-3; D unclear. CDR3 length: 16 residues. Germline CDR1 is LGHNA and CDR2 is YNFKEQ. The V and J ends lost 0 bases and 3 bases respectively, with 12 bases between them. CDR3 nucleotide sequence: TGTGCCAGCAGCCAAGATCTAGCCGGGGTTGGAAACACCATATATTTT. Translating it yields CASSQDLAGVGNTIYF.

The V and J genes are TRBV10-3 and TRBJ2-5, with 8 bases identical to TRBD2. The CDR3 runs 14 residues. Germline V gene sequence: CDR1 ENHRY, CDR2 SYGVKD. J lost 2 bases, V lost 5 bases, and 4 bases had no gene match. CDR3 DNA sequence: TGTGCCATCAGTCGGGGGGGCTCACAAGAGACCCAGTACTTC. It codes for CAISRGGSQETQYF.

This clone was counted a single time. The chain links TRBV2 to TRBJ1-5, with a possible D match to TRBD1 (6 bases). The CDR3 has 13 residues. CDR1 is SNHLY, CDR2 FYNNEI, per germline. Trimming took off 6 bases at V and 3 bases at J, with 9 bases between the two ends. The CDR3 DNA sequence: TGTGCCAGCAGCCGGGACATCAATCAGCCCCAGCATTTT. It translates to CASSRDINQPQHF.

This chain connects TRBV5-1 to TRBJ2-5, with D perhaps TRBD2 (5 bases). Germline V gene data show CDR1 as SGHRS and CDR2 as YFSETQ. The CDR3 is 14 amino acids. Trimming left V 4 bases short and J 5 bases short, with 15 bases between. CDR3 amino acids: CASSRGGIAETQYF. The CDR3 nucleotides are TGCGCCAGCAGCCGCGGAGGCATAGCGGAGACCCAGTACTTC.

The chain has TRBV10-3 and TRBJ2-5; 8 positions agree with TRBD2. V was pared by 8 bases and J by 0 bases, with 14 bases of the junction left unmatched. The CDR3 contains 17 residues. CDR1 is ENHRY and CDR2 is SYGVKD in the germline V gene. The CDR3 loop is CAISGAGGTSDQETQYF. The CDR3 nucleotides are TGTGCCATCTCAGGGGCGGGAGGAACGTCCGACCAAGAGACCCAGTACTTC.